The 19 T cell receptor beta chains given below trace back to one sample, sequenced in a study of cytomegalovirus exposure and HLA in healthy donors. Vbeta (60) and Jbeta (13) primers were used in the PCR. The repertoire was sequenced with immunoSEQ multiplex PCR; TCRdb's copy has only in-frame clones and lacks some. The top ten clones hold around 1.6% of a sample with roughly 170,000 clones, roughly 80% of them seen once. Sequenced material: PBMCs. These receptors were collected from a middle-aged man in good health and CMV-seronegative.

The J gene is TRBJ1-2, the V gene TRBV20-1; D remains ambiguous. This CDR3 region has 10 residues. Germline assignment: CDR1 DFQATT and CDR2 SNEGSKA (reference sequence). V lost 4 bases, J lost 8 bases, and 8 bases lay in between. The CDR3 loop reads CSATRGGYTF. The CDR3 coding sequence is TGCAGTGCTACCCGAGGGGGCTACACCTTC.

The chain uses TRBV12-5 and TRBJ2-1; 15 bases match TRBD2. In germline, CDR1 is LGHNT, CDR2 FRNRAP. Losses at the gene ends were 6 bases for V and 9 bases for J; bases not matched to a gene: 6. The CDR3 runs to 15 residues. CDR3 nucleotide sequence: TGTGCTAGTGGCTGGGGACTAGCGGGGGGTCTTGAGCAGTTCTTC. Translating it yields CASGWGLAGGLEQFF.

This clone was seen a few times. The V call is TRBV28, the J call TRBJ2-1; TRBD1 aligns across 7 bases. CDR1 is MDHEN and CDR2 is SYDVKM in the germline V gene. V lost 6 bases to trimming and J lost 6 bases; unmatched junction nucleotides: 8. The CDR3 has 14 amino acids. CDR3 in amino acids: CASSRQGIVNEQFF. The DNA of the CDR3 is TGTGCCAGCAGCCGACAGGGTATCGTCAATGAGCAGTTCTTC.

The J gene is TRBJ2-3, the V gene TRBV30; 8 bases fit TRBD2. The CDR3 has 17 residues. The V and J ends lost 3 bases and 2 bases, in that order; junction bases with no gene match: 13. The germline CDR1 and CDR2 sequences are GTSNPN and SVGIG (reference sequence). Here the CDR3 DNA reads TGTGCCTGGAGAGAATCCGGGCGGGGGGCCTACACAGATACGCAGTATTTT. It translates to CAWRESGRGAYTDTQYF. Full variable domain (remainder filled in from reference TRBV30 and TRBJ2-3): SQTIHQWPATLVQPVGSPLSLECTVEGTSNPNLYWYRQAAGRGLQLLFYSVGIGQISSEVPQNLSASRPQDRQFILSSKKLLLSDSGFYLCAWRESGRGAYTDTQYFGPGTRLTVL.

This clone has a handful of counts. This CDR3 is CASSQEPVAGVYEQYF. The CDR3 DNA reads as TGCGCCAGCAGCCAAGAACCCGTAGCGGGGGTCTACGAGCAGTACTTC. The chain is built from TRBV4-1 and TRBJ2-7; 9 bases fit TRBD2. CDR3 length: 16 amino acids. After removal of 0 bases from V and 3 bases from J, the junction contained 6 bases not matched to a gene. Germline CDR1 is MGHRA and CDR2 is YSYEKL.

The CDR3 is CASSLVGGGTQPQHF. In DNA form, the CDR3 reads TGTGCCAGCAGCTTAGTTGGGGGGGGTACTCAGCCCCAGCATTTT. The chain combines TRBV7-2 with TRBJ1-5; possibly TRBD1 for D (5 bases). Germline CDR1 is SGHTA and CDR2 is FQGNSA. This CDR3 contains 15 residues. V shed 1 base and J shed 6 bases, with 13 bases lying between them.

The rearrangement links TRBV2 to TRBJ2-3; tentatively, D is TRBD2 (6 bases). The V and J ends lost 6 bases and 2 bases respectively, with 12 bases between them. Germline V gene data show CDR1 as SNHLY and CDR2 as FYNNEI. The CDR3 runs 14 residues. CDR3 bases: TGTGCCAGCAGGGTAGCGGCGAACACAGATACGCAGTATTTT. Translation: CASRVAANTDTQYF.

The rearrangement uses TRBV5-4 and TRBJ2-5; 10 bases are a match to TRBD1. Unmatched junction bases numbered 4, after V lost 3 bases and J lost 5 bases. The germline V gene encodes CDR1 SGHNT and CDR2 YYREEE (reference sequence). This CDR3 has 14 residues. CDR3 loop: CASSSQGQGETQYF. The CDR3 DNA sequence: TGTGCCAGCAGCTCCCAGGGACAGGGGGAGACCCAGTACTTC.

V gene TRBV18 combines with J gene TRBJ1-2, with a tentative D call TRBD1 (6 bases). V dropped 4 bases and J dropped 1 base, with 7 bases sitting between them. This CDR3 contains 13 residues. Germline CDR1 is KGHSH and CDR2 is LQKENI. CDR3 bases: TGTGCCAGCTCACGACAGGATAACTATGGCTACACCTTC. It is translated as CASSRQDNYGYTF.

In nucleotides, the CDR3 is TGTGCCACCAGCTCCCGGAGGCGGGAGGGCCTCAACGAGCAGTACTTC. This gives the protein CATSSRRREGLNEQYF. The chain combines TRBV15 with TRBJ2-7, with TRBD2 matching 9 bases. Germline CDR1 and CDR2: LNHNV and YYDKDF (reference sequence). This CDR3 contains 16 residues. With V trimmed by 5 bases and J by 5 bases, 13 bases remained unmatched.

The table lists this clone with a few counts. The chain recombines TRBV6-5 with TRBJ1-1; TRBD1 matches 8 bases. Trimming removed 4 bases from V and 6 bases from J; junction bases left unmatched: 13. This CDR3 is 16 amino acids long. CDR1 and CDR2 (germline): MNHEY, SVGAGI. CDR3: CASSSGQGPVGAEAFF. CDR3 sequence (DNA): TGTGCCAGCAGTTCAGGACAGGGACCAGTTGGGGCTGAAGCTTTCTTT.

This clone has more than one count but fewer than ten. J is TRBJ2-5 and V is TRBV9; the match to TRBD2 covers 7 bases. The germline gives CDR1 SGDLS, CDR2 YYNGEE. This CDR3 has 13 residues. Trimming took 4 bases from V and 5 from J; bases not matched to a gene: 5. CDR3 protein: CASSRDGGETQYF. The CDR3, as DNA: TGTGCCAGCAGCCGCGACGGGGGGGAGACCCAGTACTTC.

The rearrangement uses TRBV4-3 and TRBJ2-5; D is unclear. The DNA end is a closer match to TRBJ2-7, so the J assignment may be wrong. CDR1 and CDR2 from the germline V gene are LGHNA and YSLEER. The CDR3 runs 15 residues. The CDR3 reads CASSQEVVFSYEQYF. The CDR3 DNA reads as TGCGCCAGCAGCCAAGAAGTGGTGTTCTCCTACGAGCAGTACTTC.

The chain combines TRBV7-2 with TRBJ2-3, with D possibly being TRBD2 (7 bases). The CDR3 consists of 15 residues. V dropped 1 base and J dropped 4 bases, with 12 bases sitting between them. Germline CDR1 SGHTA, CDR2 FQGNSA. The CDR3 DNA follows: TGTGCCAGCAGCTTAGTTAGAGGGGGGGCAGATACGCAGTATTTT. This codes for CASSLVRGGADTQYF. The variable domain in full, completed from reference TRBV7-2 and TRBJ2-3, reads GAGVSQSPSNKVTEKGKDVELRCDPISGHTALYWYRQSLGQGLEFLIYFQGNSAPDKSGLPSDRFSAERTGGSVSTLTIQRTQQEDSAVYLCASSLVRGGADTQYFGPGTRLTVL.

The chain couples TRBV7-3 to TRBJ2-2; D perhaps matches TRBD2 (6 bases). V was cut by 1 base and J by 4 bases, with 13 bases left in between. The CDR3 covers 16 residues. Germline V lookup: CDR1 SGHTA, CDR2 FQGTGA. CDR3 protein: CASSLNGRGTTGELFF. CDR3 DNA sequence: TGTGCCAGCAGCTTAAATGGGCGGGGAACCACCGGGGAGCTGTTTTTT. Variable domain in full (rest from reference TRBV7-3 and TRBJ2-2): GAGVSQTPSNKVTEKGKYVELRCDPISGHTALYWYRQSLGQGPEFLIYFQGTGAADDSGLPNDRFFAVRPEGSVSTLKIQRTERGDSAVYLCASSLNGRGTTGELFFGEGSRLTVL.

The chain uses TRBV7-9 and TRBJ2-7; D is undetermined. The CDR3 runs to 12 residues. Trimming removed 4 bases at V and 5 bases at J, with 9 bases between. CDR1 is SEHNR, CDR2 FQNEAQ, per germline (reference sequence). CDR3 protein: CASSSVLDEQYF. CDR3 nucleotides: TGTGCCAGCAGCTCTGTACTGGACGAGCAGTACTTC.

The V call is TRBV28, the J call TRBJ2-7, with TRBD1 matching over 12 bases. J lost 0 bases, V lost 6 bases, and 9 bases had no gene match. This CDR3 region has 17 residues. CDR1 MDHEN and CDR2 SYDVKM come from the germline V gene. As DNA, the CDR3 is TGTGCCAGCAGCCGTCGGGACAGGGGGCCTTACTCCTACGAGCAGTACTTC. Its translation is CASSRRDRGPYSYEQYF.

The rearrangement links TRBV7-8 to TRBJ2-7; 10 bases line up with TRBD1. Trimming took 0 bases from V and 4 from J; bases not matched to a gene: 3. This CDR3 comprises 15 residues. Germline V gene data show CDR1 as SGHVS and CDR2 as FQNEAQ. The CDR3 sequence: CASSLARTGGYEQYF. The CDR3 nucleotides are TGTGCCAGCAGCTTAGCTAGGACAGGGGGATACGAGCAGTACTTC.

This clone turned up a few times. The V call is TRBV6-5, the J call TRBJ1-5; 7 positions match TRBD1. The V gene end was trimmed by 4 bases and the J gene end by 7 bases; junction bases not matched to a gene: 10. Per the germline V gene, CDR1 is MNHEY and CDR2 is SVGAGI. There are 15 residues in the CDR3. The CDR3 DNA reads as TGTGCCAGCAGTTCCCGAGCGAGGGGACAGCAGCCCCAGCATTTT. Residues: CASSSRARGQQPQHF.